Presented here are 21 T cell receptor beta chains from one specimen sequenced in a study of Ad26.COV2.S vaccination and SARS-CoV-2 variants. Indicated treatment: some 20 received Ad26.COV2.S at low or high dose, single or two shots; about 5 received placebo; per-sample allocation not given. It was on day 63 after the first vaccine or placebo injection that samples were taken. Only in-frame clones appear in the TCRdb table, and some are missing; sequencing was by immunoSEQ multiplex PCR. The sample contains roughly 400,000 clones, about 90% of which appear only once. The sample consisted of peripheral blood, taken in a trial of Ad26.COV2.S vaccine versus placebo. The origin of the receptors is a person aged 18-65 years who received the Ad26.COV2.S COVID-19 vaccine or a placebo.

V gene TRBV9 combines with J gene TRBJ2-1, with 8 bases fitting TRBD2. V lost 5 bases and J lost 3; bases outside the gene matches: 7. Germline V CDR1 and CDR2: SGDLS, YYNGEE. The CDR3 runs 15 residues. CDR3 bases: TGTGCCAGCAGGCGTACCGGGGGGGACTACAATGAGCAGTTCTTC. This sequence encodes CASRRTGGDYNEQFF.

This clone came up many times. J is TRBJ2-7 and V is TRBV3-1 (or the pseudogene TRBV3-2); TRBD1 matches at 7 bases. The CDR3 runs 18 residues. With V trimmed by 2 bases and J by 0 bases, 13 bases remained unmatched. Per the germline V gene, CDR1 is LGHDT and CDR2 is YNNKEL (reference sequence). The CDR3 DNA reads TGTGCCAGCAGCCAAACCAGGCCCACGACAGGGATCTCCTACGAGCAGTACTTC. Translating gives CASSQTRPTTGISYEQYF.

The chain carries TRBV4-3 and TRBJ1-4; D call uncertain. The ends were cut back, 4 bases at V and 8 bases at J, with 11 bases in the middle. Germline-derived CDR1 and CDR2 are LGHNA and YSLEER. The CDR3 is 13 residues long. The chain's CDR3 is CASSRTVEEKLFF. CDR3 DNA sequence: TGCGCCAGCAGCCGAACGGTCGAGGAAAAACTGTTTTTT.

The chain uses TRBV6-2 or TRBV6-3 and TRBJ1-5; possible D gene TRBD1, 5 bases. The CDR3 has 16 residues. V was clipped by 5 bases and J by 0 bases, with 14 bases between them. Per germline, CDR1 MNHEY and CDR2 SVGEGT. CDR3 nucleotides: TGTGCCAGCAGTCTCTATACGGGGGGTAGCAATCAGCCCCAGCATTTT. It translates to CASSLYTGGSNQPQHF.

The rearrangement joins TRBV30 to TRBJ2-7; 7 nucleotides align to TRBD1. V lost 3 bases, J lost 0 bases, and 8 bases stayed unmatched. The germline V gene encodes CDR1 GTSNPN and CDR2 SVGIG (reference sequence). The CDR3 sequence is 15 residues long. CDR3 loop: CAWSPGTAISYEQYF. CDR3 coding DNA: TGTGCCTGGAGCCCCGGGACAGCTATCTCCTACGAGCAGTACTTC.

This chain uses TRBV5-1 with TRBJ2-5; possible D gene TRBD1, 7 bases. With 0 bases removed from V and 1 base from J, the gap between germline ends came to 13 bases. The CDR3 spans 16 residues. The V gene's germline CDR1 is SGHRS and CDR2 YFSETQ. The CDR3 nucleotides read TGCGCCAGCAGCTTGGTTGCGGGACAGCCCCAAGAGACCCAGTACTTC. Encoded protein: CASSLVAGQPQETQYF.

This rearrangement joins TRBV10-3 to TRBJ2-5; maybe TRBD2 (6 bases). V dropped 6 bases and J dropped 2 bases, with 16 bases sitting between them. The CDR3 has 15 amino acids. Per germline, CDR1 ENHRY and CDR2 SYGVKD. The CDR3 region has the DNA TGTGCCATCAGCTTGGGTCTAGCGCCACAAGAGACCCAGTACTTC. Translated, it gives CAISLGLAPQETQYF.

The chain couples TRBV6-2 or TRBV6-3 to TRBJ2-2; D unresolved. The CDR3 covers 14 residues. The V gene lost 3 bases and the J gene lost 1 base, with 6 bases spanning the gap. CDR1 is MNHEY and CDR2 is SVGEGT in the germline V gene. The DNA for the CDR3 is TGTGCCAGCAGTTATTACAAGAACACCGGGGAGCTGTTTTTT. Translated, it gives CASSYYKNTGELFF.

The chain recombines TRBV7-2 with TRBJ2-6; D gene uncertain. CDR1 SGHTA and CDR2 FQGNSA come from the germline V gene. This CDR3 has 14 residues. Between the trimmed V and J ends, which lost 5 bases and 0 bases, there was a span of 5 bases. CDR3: CASSPNSGANVLTF. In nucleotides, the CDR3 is TGTGCCAGCAGCCCGAACTCTGGGGCCAACGTCCTGACTTTC.

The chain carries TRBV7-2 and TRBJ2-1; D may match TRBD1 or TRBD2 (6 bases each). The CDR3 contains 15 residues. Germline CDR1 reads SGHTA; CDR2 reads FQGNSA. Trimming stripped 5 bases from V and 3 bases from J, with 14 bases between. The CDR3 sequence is CASSPEGGGYNEQFF. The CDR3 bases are TGTGCCAGCAGCCCCGAGGGGGGCGGCTACAATGAGCAGTTCTTC.

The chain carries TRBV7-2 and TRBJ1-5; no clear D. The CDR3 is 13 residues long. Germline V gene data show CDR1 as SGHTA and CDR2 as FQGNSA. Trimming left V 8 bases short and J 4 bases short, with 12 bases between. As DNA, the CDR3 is TGTGCCAGCGGAGGTGGACGTAATCAGCCCCAGCATTTT. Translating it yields CASGGGRNQPQHF.

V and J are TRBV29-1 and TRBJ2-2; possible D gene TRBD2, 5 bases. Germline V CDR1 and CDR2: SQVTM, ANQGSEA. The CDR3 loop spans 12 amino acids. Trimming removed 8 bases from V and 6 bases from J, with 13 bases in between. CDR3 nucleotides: TGCAGCTCCGGGGATTCGGCCGGGGAGCTGTTTTTT. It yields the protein CSSGDSAGELFF.

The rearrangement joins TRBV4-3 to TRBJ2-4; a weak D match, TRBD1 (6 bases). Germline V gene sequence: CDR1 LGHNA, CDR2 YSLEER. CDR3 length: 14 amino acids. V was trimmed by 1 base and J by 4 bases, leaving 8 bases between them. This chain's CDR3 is CASSQGQEKNIQYF. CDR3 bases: TGCGCCAGCAGCCAAGGACAGGAAAAAAACATTCAGTACTTC.

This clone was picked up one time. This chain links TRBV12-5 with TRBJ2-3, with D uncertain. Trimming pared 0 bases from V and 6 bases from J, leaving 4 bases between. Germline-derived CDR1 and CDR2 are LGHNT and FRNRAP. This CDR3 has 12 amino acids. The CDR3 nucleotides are TGTGCTAGTGGTTTGGTCACGGATACGCAGTATTTT. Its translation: CASGLVTDTQYF.

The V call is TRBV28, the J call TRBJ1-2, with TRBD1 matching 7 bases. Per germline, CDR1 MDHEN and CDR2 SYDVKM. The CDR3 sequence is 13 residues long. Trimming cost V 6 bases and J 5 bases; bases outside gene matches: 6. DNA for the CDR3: TGTGCCAGCAGGTCCACAGGGGTTTATGGCTACACCTTC. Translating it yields CASRSTGVYGYTF.

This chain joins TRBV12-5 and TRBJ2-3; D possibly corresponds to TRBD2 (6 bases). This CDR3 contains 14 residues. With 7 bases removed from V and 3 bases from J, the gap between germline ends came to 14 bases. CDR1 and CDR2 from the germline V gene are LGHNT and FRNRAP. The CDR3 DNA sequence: TGTGCTAGTGCCACAATGGAGGGGACAGATACGCAGTATTTT. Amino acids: CASATMEGTDTQYF.

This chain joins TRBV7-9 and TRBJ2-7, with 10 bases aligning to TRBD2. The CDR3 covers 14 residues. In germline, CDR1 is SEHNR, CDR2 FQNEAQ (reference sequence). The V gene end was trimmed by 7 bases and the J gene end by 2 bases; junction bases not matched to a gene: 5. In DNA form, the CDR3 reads TGTGCCAGCACCACAGCGGGGGGGCCCTACGAGCAGTACTTC. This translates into CASTTAGGPYEQYF.

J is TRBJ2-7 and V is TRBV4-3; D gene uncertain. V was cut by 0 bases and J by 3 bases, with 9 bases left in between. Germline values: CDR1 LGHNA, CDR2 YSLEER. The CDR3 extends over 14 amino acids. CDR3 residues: CASSQDRQSYEQYF. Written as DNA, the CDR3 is TGCGCCAGCAGCCAAGATAGGCAGAGCTACGAGCAGTACTTC.

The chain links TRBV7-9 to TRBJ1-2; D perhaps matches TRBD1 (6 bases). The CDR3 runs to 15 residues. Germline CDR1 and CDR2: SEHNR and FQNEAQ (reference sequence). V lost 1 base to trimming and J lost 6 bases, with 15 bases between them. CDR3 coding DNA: TGTGCCAGCAGCTTAGAAGGGGGAAGTATTGATGGCTACACCTTC. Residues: CASSLEGGSIDGYTF.

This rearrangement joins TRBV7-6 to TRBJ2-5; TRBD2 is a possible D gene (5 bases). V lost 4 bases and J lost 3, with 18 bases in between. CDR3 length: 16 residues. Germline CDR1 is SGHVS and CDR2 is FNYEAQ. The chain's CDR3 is CASSSYHRGDEETQYF. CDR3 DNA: TGTGCCAGCAGCTCCTACCATCGGGGAGATGAAGAGACCCAGTACTTC. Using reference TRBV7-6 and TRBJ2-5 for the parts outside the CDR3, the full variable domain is GAGVSQSPRYKVTKRGQDVALRCDPISGHVSLYWYRQALGQGPEFLTYFNYEAQQDKSGLPNDRFSAERPEGSISTLTIQRTEQRDSAMYRCASSSYHRGDEETQYFGPGTRLLVL.

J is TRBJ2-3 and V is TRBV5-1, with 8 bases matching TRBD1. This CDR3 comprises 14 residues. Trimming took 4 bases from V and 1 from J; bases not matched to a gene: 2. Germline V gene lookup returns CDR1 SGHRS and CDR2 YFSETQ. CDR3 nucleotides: TGCGCCAGCAGCCCACAGGGGGGCACAGATACGCAGTATTTT. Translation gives CASSPQGGTDTQYF.